This TCR beta chain is drawn from a study of T cell responses to AZD1222 COVID-19 vaccine. General study findings and limits: Nearly half of spike-specific TCRs reportedly target unmutated variant regions. White British donors predominated, females outnumbered males, and clonal diversity was possibly underestimated. Among vaccine-associated CD4 TCRs, coverage spanned spike, with dominance at 160-218 and 743-854. Seropositive at baseline were only a handful of AZD1222 recipients.

Details on this clone: Its cognate antigen is unknown.

CDR1 is SEHNR and CDR2 is FQNEAQ in the germline V gene (reference sequence). The length of the CDR3 is 14 residues. Trimming took 2 bases from V and 9 from J, leaving 14 bases between them. The assay was immunoSEQ multiplex PCR, and TCRdb's table has in-frame clones only and misses some. Of under 140,000 clones detected, 81% appear once; the ten largest clones hold 4.6%. The rearrangement joins TRBV7-9 to TRBJ2-1; TRBD1 is a possible D gene (5 bases). The source was peripheral blood, collected on day 0 of AZD1222 vaccination. The receptor was isolated from an adult in good health. In nucleotides, the CDR3 is TGTGCCAGCAGCTTAAGGCAGGGTTCGGTTGAGCAGTTCTTC. Amino acid sequence: CASSLRQGSVEQFF.